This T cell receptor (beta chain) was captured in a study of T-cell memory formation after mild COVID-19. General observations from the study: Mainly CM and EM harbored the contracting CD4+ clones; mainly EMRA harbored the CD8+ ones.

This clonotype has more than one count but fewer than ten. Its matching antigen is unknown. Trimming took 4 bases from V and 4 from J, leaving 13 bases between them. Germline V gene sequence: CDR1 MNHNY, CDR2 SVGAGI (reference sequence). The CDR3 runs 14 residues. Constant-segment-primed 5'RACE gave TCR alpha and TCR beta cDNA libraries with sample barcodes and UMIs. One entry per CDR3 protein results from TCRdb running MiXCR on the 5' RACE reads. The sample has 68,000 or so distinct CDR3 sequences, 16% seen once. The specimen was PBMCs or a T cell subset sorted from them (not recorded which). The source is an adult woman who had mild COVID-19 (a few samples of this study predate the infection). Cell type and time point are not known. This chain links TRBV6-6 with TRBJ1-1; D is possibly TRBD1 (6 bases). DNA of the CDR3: TGTGCCAGCAGTTGGGCAGGGGAGGGCACTGAAGCTTTCTTT. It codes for CASSWAGEGTEAFF.